These 8 T cell receptor beta chains share one sample of origin, sequenced in a study of shared clonotypes between healthy human individuals. TCRdb's copy holds only in-frame clones and misses some; the assay was immunoSEQ multiplex PCR. The data hold about a million clones, with 77% observed a single time. The sequenced sample consisted of memory CD4+ T cells from PBMCs. This sample's subset: CD45RA-negative fraction. These receptor sequences come from a man younger than 35 in good health. Some clones in this sample may be carry-over from other donors' samples.

This sequence joins TRBV2 and TRBJ2-7; TRBD1 agrees at 9 bases. CDR1 and CDR2 from the germline V gene are SNHLY and FYNNEI. This CDR3 is 15 amino acids long. The junction had 4 bases not matched to a gene; V was cut back by 1 base and J by 3 bases. The CDR3 region is CASSEGADRGYEQYF. CDR3 bases: TGTGCCAGCAGTGAAGGAGCGGACAGGGGCTACGAGCAGTACTTC.

As concerns this clone: This sequence may be a read error, since a much larger clone differs from it by one base. The rearrangement links TRBV5-1 to TRBJ1-1; D gene uncertain. V was cut by 2 bases and J by 5 bases, with 10 bases left in between. CDR1 is SGHRS and CDR2 is YFSETQ in the germline V gene. This CDR3 comprises 13 residues. The DNA of the CDR3 is TGCGCCAGCAGCTTCGAAGAGAGGACTGAAGCTTTCTTT. It translates to CASSFEERTEAFF.

This clone was found once. The chain carries TRBV11-3 and TRBJ2-1; 7 bases agree with TRBD2. This CDR3 region has 13 residues. The germline V gene encodes CDR1 SGHNT and CDR2 YENEEA. Germline trimming cut 1 base from V and 13 bases from J; bases unmatched to any gene: 7. CDR3 amino acids: CASSLGTIAGQFF. CDR3 in DNA: TGTGCCAGCAGCTTAGGCACCATAGCGGGTCAGTTCTTC. Complete variable domain (other parts from reference TRBV11-3 and TRBJ2-1): EAGVVQSPRYKIIEKKQPVAFWCNPISGHNTLYWYLQNLGQGPELLIRYENEEAVDDSQLPKDRFSAERLKGVDSTLKIQPAELGDSAVYLCASSLGTIAGQFFGPGTRLTVL.

J is TRBJ1-1 and V is TRBV5-1, with D perhaps matching TRBD1 (5 bases). Germline V gives CDR1 SGHRS, CDR2 YFSETQ. V lost 0 bases to trimming and J lost 9 bases, with 15 bases between them. The CDR3 runs 14 residues. The CDR3 loop is CASSLEGAQGKAFF. CDR3 sequence (DNA): TGCGCCAGCAGCTTGGAAGGTGCGCAGGGTAAAGCTTTCTTT.

Points on this clone: The sample carries other DNA sequences with the same CDR3. The rearrangement uses TRBV19 and TRBJ1-5, with D unclear. Germline V CDR1 and CDR2: LNHDA, SQIVND (reference sequence). The CDR3 sequence is 16 residues long. The V end lost 2 bases, the J end lost 2 bases, and 13 bases lay between the germline ends. CDR3 coding DNA: TGTGCCAGTAGTATACTGGGAGGAGGAGGCAATCAGCCCCAGCATTTT. This sequence encodes CASSILGGGGNQPQHF.

This chain links TRBV5-1 with TRBJ2-5; D may match TRBD1 or TRBD2 (6 bases each). Trimming stripped 4 bases from V and 3 bases from J, with 19 bases between. The germline CDR1 and CDR2 sequences are SGHRS and YFSETQ. CDR3 length: 16 residues. CDR3 protein: CASSPGSTGAEETQYF. CDR3 sequence (DNA): TGCGCCAGCAGCCCGGGCTCAACGGGGGCTGAAGAGACCCAGTACTTC.

This clone was observed once. The sample contains more than one DNA sequence encoding this CDR3. This rearrangement joins TRBV30 to TRBJ2-6; no reliable D call. The CDR3 is made up of 14 amino acids. The germline gives CDR1 GTSNPN, CDR2 SVGIG (reference sequence). Trimming cost V 1 base and J 1 base, with 5 bases left between them. The CDR3 loop reads CAWSGTSGANVLTF. In nucleotides, the CDR3 is TGTGCCTGGAGTGGTACGTCTGGGGCCAACGTCCTGACTTTC.

The chain employs TRBV6-5 and TRBJ1-2; D gene ambiguous. This CDR3 is built from 14 residues. Germline V gene sequence: CDR1 MNHEY, CDR2 SVGAGI. The V end was cut by 4 bases, the J end by 5 bases, with 14 bases between. The CDR3 loop is CASSSNRDQYGYTF. Written as DNA, the CDR3 is TGTGCCAGCAGTTCGAATAGAGATCAATATGGCTACACCTTC.